A single sample is the source of the 21 T cell receptor beta chains below, sequenced in a study of immune evolution from preneoplasia to lung adenocarcinoma. Repertoires were generated with immunoSEQ multiplex PCR, while TCRdb's copy carries only in-frame clones and drops some. The sample yields about 10,000 clones, about 78% seen once. The sequenced sample consisted of FFPE minimally invasive lung adenocarcinoma tissue. The receptor source for this set is a person aged 60-79 years with lung adenocarcinoma.

CDR3 DNA: TGTGCCAGCAGCTTAGAAGTAGGGGGAGGGGGAGATGAGCAGTTCTTC. The encoded protein is CASSLEVGGGGDEQFF. The V call is TRBV11-1, the J call TRBJ2-1, with a weak D call TRBD2 (7 bases). The germline V and J ends were trimmed by 1 base and 8 bases, with 18 bases remaining between them. This CDR3 is 16 amino acids long. The germline gives CDR1 SGHAT, CDR2 FQDESV (reference sequence).

V gene TRBV2 combines with J gene TRBJ2-7, with D perhaps TRBD1 (7 bases). CDR3 length: 14 amino acids. V dropped 4 bases and J dropped 1 base, with 11 bases sitting between them. The germline gives CDR1 SNHLY, CDR2 FYNNEI. This CDR3 is CASSARDSSYEQYF. Written as DNA, the CDR3 is TGTGCCAGCAGTGCGCGGGACAGTTCCTACGAGCAGTACTTC.

The chain carries TRBV5-5 and TRBJ2-7; TRBD2 aligns across 13 bases. Trimming removed 4 bases from V and 3 bases from J; junction bases left unmatched: 4. The CDR3 is 15 amino acids. CDR1 is SGHKS, CDR2 YYEKEE, per germline (reference sequence). The CDR3 nucleotides read TGTGCCAGCAGCACGGGACTAGCGGGACTCTACGAGCAGTACTTC. It specifies CASSTGLAGLYEQYF.

This chain joins TRBV28 and TRBJ1-5; the D is unclear. The germline V gene has CDR1 MDHEN and CDR2 SYDVKM. This CDR3 region has 12 residues. Trimming left V 5 bases short and J 9 bases short, with 11 bases between. The CDR3 sequence is CASSPTPRPQHF. CDR3 in DNA: TGTGCCAGCAGTCCAACACCTCGGCCCCAGCATTTT.

V is TRBV27 and J is TRBJ1-5, with D unresolved. The CDR3 is 14 residues long. V lost 6 bases, J lost 6 bases, and 15 bases lay in between. CDR1 and CDR2 (germline): MNHEY, SMNVEV (reference sequence). CDR3 loop: CASSPTRPAQPQHF. The DNA of the CDR3 is TGTGCCAGCAGCCCCACCCGGCCCGCTCAGCCCCAGCATTTT.

The J gene is TRBJ2-5, the V gene TRBV9; TRBD2 matches at 10 bases. This CDR3 has 15 residues. V shed 1 base, J shed 5 bases, and the junction held 5 bases outside the gene matches. Germline V CDR1 and CDR2: SGDLS, YYNGEE. CDR3 sequence reads: CASSVTPGLAETQYF. The CDR3 DNA reads as TGTGCCAGCAGCGTAACCCCGGGACTAGCGGAGACCCAGTACTTC.

This clone has more than one count but fewer than ten. CDR3: CAWTQGLNNEQFF. CDR3 in DNA: TGTGCCTGGACCCAGGGGCTCAACAATGAGCAGTTCTTC. This chain links TRBV30 with TRBJ2-1; TRBD1 might be the D (6 bases). The CDR3 runs to 13 residues. The V gene lost 4 bases and the J gene lost 5 bases, with 12 bases spanning the gap. CDR1 and CDR2 from the germline V gene are GTSNPN and SVGIG (reference sequence).

The rearrangement joins TRBV18 to TRBJ2-7; 14 positions agree with TRBD2. V dropped 3 bases and J dropped 5; count of bases not matched to a gene: 6. Germline V gene data show CDR1 as KGHSH and CDR2 as LQKENI. The CDR3 loop spans 16 amino acids. The CDR3, as DNA: TGTGCCAGCTCACCCGGGACTAGCGGGAGTATCAACGAGCAGTACTTC. This gives the protein CASSPGTSGSINEQYF.

This chain links TRBV15 with TRBJ2-1, with 8 bases lining up with TRBD2. The V and J ends lost 7 bases and 6 bases, in that order; junction bases with no gene match: 8. Germline CDR1 is LNHNV and CDR2 is YYDKDF (reference sequence). The CDR3 has 14 amino acids. CDR3 sequence: CATIGGAFSNEQFF. DNA of the CDR3: TGTGCCACCATCGGGGGGGCCTTTAGCAATGAGCAGTTCTTC.

J is TRBJ2-7 and V is TRBV23-1; D may be TRBD2 (6 bases). TRBV23-1 is an ORF, and what it does is uncertain. The CDR3 is 18 amino acids. The V end lost 4 bases, the J end lost 6 bases, and 28 bases lay between the germline ends. Here the CDR3 DNA reads TGCGCCAGCAGTCGCCGAGCCAGGGTTCATGGTCGGGAGAGCGAGCAGTACTTC. It encodes CASSRRARVHGRESEQYF.

This clone was recorded a few times. The chain joins TRBV7-6 to TRBJ2-1; the D gene could be TRBD1 or TRBD2 (5 bases each). The CDR3 runs to 14 residues. Germline V CDR1 and CDR2: SGHVS, FNYEAQ. The V gene lost 5 bases and the J gene lost 12 bases, with 20 bases spanning the gap. CDR3 sequence (DNA): TGTGCCAGCAGCGCTACCGGGACCAAAGGGTGGCAGTTCTTC. This translates into CASSATGTKGWQFF.

The J gene is TRBJ2-7, the V gene TRBV5-5; D might be TRBD1 (5 bases). The CDR3 has 12 amino acids. Germline CDR1 SGHKS, CDR2 YYEKEE (reference sequence). V lost 4 bases, J lost 6 bases, and 11 bases lay in between. In DNA, the CDR3 is TGTGCCAGCAGCCTCGTACAGGTCGAGCAGTACTTC. This gives the protein CASSLVQVEQYF.

V is TRBV28 and J is TRBJ1-4; D gene uncertain. The CDR3 contains 14 residues. The germline V gene encodes CDR1 MDHEN and CDR2 SYDVKM. V was cut by 4 bases and J by 3 bases, with 9 bases left in between. For the CDR3, the DNA is TGTGCCAGCAGTTCGTATGGATCTAATGAAAAACTGTTTTTT. This encodes CASSSYGSNEKLFF.

This clone was detected only once. V usage is TRBV5-4 and J usage is TRBJ2-6, with no clear D. CDR3 size: 16 residues. Trimming cost V 0 bases and J 3 bases, with 10 bases left between them. Germline CDR1 SGHNT, CDR2 YYREEE (reference sequence). For the CDR3, the DNA is TGTGCCAGCAGCTTGGGCTTGGGGTTTGGGGCCAACGTCCTGACTTTC. It yields the protein CASSLGLGFGANVLTF.

In this sample, this clone turned up a few times. This chain joins TRBV6-4 and TRBJ2-7; 9 nucleotides agree with TRBD1. V was pared by 4 bases and J by 4 bases, with 8 bases of the junction left unmatched. The CDR3 contains 15 residues. Per the germline V gene, CDR1 is MRHNA and CDR2 is SNTAGT. In DNA, the CDR3 is TGTGCCAGCAGTGCCGAGCCGGGACAGGGTTACGAGCAGTACTTC. Protein: CASSAEPGQGYEQYF.

There are a few counts of this clone. CDR3 loop: CASSAGLADRWYF. The CDR3 DNA reads as TGTGCCAGCAGTGCCGGACTAGCGGACAGGTGGTACTTC. The genes are TRBV2 and TRBJ2-7; TRBD2 aligns across 10 bases. CDR3 size: 13 residues. V shed 4 bases, J shed 12 bases, and the junction held 9 bases outside the gene matches. Per germline, CDR1 SNHLY and CDR2 FYNNEI.

The chain uses TRBV6-6 and TRBJ2-3; D uncertain. This CDR3 contains 12 residues. V was trimmed by 6 bases and J by 2 bases, leaving 6 bases between them. Germline CDR1 reads MNHNY; CDR2 reads SVGAGI (reference sequence). Here the CDR3 DNA reads TGTGCCAGCAGCTATATCACAGATACGCAGTATTTT. Translation: CASSYITDTQYF.

The chain uses TRBV18 and TRBJ2-3, with 12 nucleotides matching TRBD1. This CDR3 contains 16 residues. Germline V gene data show CDR1 as KGHSH and CDR2 as LQKENI. V trimming: 3 bases; J trimming: 4 bases; junction bases outside the gene matches: 5. The CDR3 spells CASSPGQGASSDTQYF. The CDR3 nucleotides are TGTGCCAGCTCACCGGGACAGGGGGCGAGCTCAGATACGCAGTATTTT.

This chain joins TRBV29-1 and TRBJ1-2; 11 bases align to TRBD1. With V trimmed by 3 bases and J by 8 bases, 8 bases remained unmatched. The CDR3 length is 14 residues. Germline V gene data show CDR1 as SQVTM and CDR2 as ANQGSEA. The CDR3 DNA reads as TGCAGCGTTGATGGGACAGGGGGGTCTAAAGGCTACACCTTC. Translating gives CSVDGTGGSKGYTF.

This chain joins TRBV7-6 and TRBJ2-5, with D perhaps assigned TRBD1 or TRBD2 (6 bases each). The CDR3 has 16 amino acids. The germline V gene has CDR1 SGHVS and CDR2 FNYEAQ. The V end was cut by 1 base, the J end by 9 bases, with 21 bases between. The CDR3 here is CASSLGGDIQGLAQYF. CDR3 in DNA: TGTGCCAGCAGCTTAGGGGGGGACATCCAGGGGTTGGCCCAGTACTTC.

This clone is a singleton in its sample. The chain has TRBV27 and TRBJ2-1; no definite D call. This CDR3 contains 16 residues. V lost 6 bases, J lost 5 bases, and 20 bases lay in between. The germline CDR1 and CDR2 sequences are MNHEY and SMNVEV (reference sequence). The CDR3: CASSLLGPWVDNEQFF. As DNA, the CDR3 is TGTGCCAGCAGCCTCCTGGGTCCTTGGGTGGACAATGAGCAGTTCTTC.